What follows are 8 T cell receptor beta chains derived from one specimen sequenced in a study of blood T cell repertoires in COVID-19. TCRdb keeps only in-frame clones here, not all; method: immunoSEQ multiplex PCR. Of around 250,000 clones detected, about 91% appear once; the ten largest clones hold more than 1%. The sequenced sample consisted of PBMCs or T cells enriched from blood (not recorded which). The receptors come from a human donor in a cohort exposed to, infected with or recovered from COVID-19 (not recorded which). The donor label of this sample is uncertain.

J is TRBJ2-7 and V is TRBV6-1, with 9 bases matching TRBD1. The trim removed 1 base at V and 5 bases at J, leaving 6 bases unmatched. Germline CDR1 reads MNHNS; CDR2 reads SASEGT. CDR3 length: 15 residues. This chain's CDR3 is CASSEGPRTGDEQYF. Written as DNA, the CDR3 is TGTGCCAGCAGTGAAGGACCGAGGACAGGGGACGAGCAGTACTTC.

The rearrangement links TRBV10-3 to TRBJ2-1; TRBD1 matches 8 bases. The germline V gene has CDR1 ENHRY and CDR2 SYGVKD. The length of the CDR3 is 17 residues. V dropped 4 bases and J dropped 4; count of bases not matched to a gene: 12. CDR3 amino acids: CAISGATGGHSYNEQFF. The CDR3 DNA follows: TGTGCCATCAGTGGGGCTACAGGGGGTCACTCATACAATGAGCAGTTCTTC.

The chain couples TRBV25-1 to TRBJ2-1; 11 positions agree with TRBD2. V shed 3 bases, J shed 2 bases, and the junction held 3 bases outside the gene matches. Germline V gives CDR1 MGHDK, CDR2 SYGVNS. The CDR3 consists of 16 residues. For the CDR3, the DNA is TGTGCCAGCAGTGATCTAGCGGGGGGCGCCTACAATGAGCAGTTCTTC. This encodes CASSDLAGGAYNEQFF. The whole variable domain, remainder taken from reference TRBV25-1 and TRBJ2-1, is EADIYQTPRYLVIGTGKKITLECSQTMGHDKMYWYQQDPGMELHLIHYSYGVNSTEKGDLSSESTVSRIRTEHFPLTLESARPSHTSQYLCASSDLAGGAYNEQFFGPGTRLTVL.

The chain recombines TRBV7-3 with TRBJ2-1; 8 nucleotides line up with TRBD2. V dropped 5 bases and J dropped 4; count of bases not matched to a gene: 7. From germline, CDR1 is SGHTA and CDR2 FQGTGA. The length of the CDR3 is 15 residues. DNA of the CDR3: TGTGCCAGCAGCCCAAGCGGGGGCCCTTACAATGAGCAGTTCTTC. It codes for CASSPSGGPYNEQFF.

This CDR3 reads CASSLQGRGSPLHF. CDR3 DNA sequence: TGTGCCAGCAGCCTACAGGGAAGGGGTTCACCCCTCCACTTT. J is TRBJ1-6 and V is TRBV6-5; tentatively, D is TRBD1 (6 bases). CDR1 and CDR2 from the germline V gene are MNHEY and SVGAGI. This CDR3 is built from 14 residues. The V end lost 6 bases, the J end lost 9 bases, and 15 bases lay between the germline ends.

This rearrangement joins TRBV19 to TRBJ1-1; the D is unclear. This CDR3 has 13 amino acids. Trimming cost V 7 bases and J 1 base, with 10 bases left between them. Germline V gene data show CDR1 as LNHDA and CDR2 as SQIVND (reference sequence). The chain's CDR3 is CASKMSRNTEAFF. The CDR3 nucleotides read TGTGCCAGTAAGATGTCGAGGAACACTGAAGCTTTCTTT.

The gene calls are TRBV29-1 and TRBJ1-1, with D possibly being TRBD1 (6 bases). The CDR3 loop spans 13 amino acids. The V gene lost 6 bases and the J gene lost 0 bases, with 11 bases spanning the gap. Germline V gene sequence: CDR1 SQVTM, CDR2 ANQGSEA. The CDR3 region is CSVSGQMNTEAFF. The CDR3 nucleotides are TGCAGCGTAAGTGGACAGATGAACACTGAAGCTTTCTTT.

A word on this clone: Other nucleotide sequences from this sample produce the same CDR3. The chain carries TRBV5-1 and TRBJ1-4, with D maybe TRBD1 (6 bases). This CDR3 region has 14 residues. Per germline, CDR1 SGHRS and CDR2 YFSETQ. Trimming removed 4 bases from V and 5 bases from J, with 12 bases in between. The CDR3, as DNA: TGCGCCAGCAGCCCACGAACAGGGAATGAAAAACTGTTTTTT. It translates to CASSPRTGNEKLFF.